The clone carrying this TCR beta chain came up a few times. The data are from a study of patients and donors after allogeneic stem cell transplantation. TCRdb reanalysed the RT-PCR reads using MiXCR and keeps one entry per CDR3 protein. The sample has about a million distinct CDR3 sequences; approximately 18% are singletons. Germline V gives CDR1 SNHLY, CDR2 FYNNEI. This CDR3 has 11 amino acids. V lost 8 bases and J lost 15; bases outside the gene matches: 9. V usage is TRBV2 and J usage is TRBJ2-1, with 8 bases matching TRBD2. The sequence was collected from a human donor who was either an allogeneic HSCT recipient or a stem cell or donor lymphocyte infusion donor (not recorded which). It is not recorded whose cells these are; they may come from a transplant donor. Sequenced sample: blood, either unsorted or a sorted T cell fraction (not recorded which). DNA for the CDR3: TGTGCCAGCGAGACCCGACTAGCGCTGTTCTTC. Translating gives CASETRLALFF.